This TCR beta chain was captured in a study of control samples from healthy donors and cancer patients (TCRdb year 2020). V loses 0 bases of germline sequence and J loses 2 bases, and the interval between the two ends is 11 bases. As encoded in the germline V gene, CDR1 is SGDLS while CDR2 is YYNGEE. CDR3 length: 16 amino acids, cysteine to phenylalanine. Just CDR3 DNA is preserved here, 48 bases in frame from base 1. The library came from the immunoSEQ multiplex PCR assay. Sourced from immuneACCESS, this table was stored by TCRdb with only in-frame sequences that have V and J called. A share of the clones is absent; for the studies checked, an unresolved V gene accounts for under half, and the remainder has no known explanation. The sample table shows tens of thousands of clones, and around nine tenths are seen once. Of the sample, over 8% falls within the top ten clones. This clone appeared once. Its antigen has not been determined. No base quality information exists; no much larger clone differs at one position.

In this chain, TRBV9 is recombined with TRBJ2-2; TRBD1 is a possible D gene, resting on 6 matching bases. This receptor was taken from a woman aged 45-65 years with colorectal cancer. The material sequenced was PBMCs. The sequenced DNA is TGTGCCAGCAGCGTAGCAGGGGCCTACAACACCGGGGAGCTGTTTTTT. It specifies CASSVAGAYNTGELFF. With all but the CDR3 taken from the reference TRBV9 and TRBJ2-2 genes, the full variable domain is: DSGVTQTPKHLITATGQRVTLRCSPRSGDLSVYWYQQSLDQGLQFLIQYYNGEERAKGNILERFSAQQFPDLHSELNLSSLELGDSALYFCASSVAGAYNTGELFFGEGSRLTVL.